This TCR beta chain was obtained from a study of shared clonotypes between healthy human individuals. CDR1 is SGHDT and CDR2 is YYEEEE in the germline V gene. V gave up 3 bases and J gave up 3 bases, with 19 bases separating them. CDR3 length: 17 residues. TCRdb's copy holds only in-frame clones and misses some; the assay was immunoSEQ multiplex PCR. The sample yields 2 million to 2.5 million clones, about nine tenths seen once. Sequenced material: naive CD4+ T cells from PBMCs. Subset in this sample: CD45RA+ positively selected. The origin of this receptor is a man in his late teens or twenties in good health. Some clones in this sample may be carry-over from other donors' samples. The rearrangement uses TRBV5-6 and TRBJ2-4; D call uncertain. The CDR3 spells CASSSQVRVAFKNIQYF. The CDR3 DNA reads as TGTGCCAGCAGCTCCCAAGTCCGGGTGGCTTTCAAAAACATTCAGTACTTC. Filled out from reference TRBV5-6 and TRBJ2-4, the complete variable domain reads DAGVTQSPTHLIKTRGQQVTLRCSPKSGHDTVSWYQQALGQGPQFIFQYYEEEERQRGNFPDRFSGHQFPNYSSELNVNALLLGDSALYLCASSSQVRVAFKNIQYFGAGTRLSVL.